These 16 T cell receptor beta chains came from one sample sequenced in a study of vaccination and CD4 T cells after COVID-19. The Oncomine TCR Beta short-read assay sequenced DNA from cultured CD4+ T cells. Each CDR3 protein gets one entry after TCRdb re-called the PCR reads with MiXCR. Among 9,500 to 15,000 distinct CDR3 sequences listed, 61% were seen once. Treatment reported: approximately nine-day PBMC culture with coronavirus spike peptide pools or control peptides (ViraFEST assay). Their recognized antigens are unknown. Sequenced material: CD4+ T cells from blood, cultured in vitro. All receptors derive from a human donor who had recovered from COVID-19.

V is TRBV10-3 and J is TRBJ2-3; D ambiguous. The CDR3 covers 13 residues. Trimming took off 8 bases at V and 6 bases at J, with 15 bases between the two ends. CDR1 is ENHRY, CDR2 SYGVKD, per germline. CDR3 nucleotide sequence: TGTGCCATCTTAGGCAACCAGGAGGATACGCAGTATTTT. Protein product: CAILGNQEDTQYF.

This clonotype occurred a few times. The chain has TRBV18 and TRBJ1-6, with D possibly being TRBD1 (5 bases). The germline V gene has CDR1 KGHSH and CDR2 LQKENI. Trimming left V 2 bases short and J 7 bases short, with 15 bases between. The CDR3 spans 16 residues. CDR3 region: CASSPTGTQGNSPLHF. Written as DNA, the CDR3 is TGTGCCAGCTCACCAACCGGGACGCAAGGAAATTCACCCCTCCACTTT.

V gene TRBV6-5 combines with J gene TRBJ1-3; tentative D call: TRBD1 (5 bases). This CDR3 has 14 residues. The germline CDR1 and CDR2 sequences are MNHEY and SVGAGI. Trimming took 4 bases from V and 4 from J, leaving 11 bases between them. The CDR3 DNA reads TGTGCCAGCAGTTCCGGGACTTACGGAAACACCATATATTTT. This translates into CASSSGTYGNTIYF.

This chain uses TRBV7-9 with TRBJ1-2; 7 nucleotides align to TRBD1. The junction had 7 bases not matched to a gene; V was cut back by 5 bases and J by 4 bases. Germline CDR1 reads SEHNR; CDR2 reads FQNEAQ (reference sequence). This CDR3 region has 14 residues. CDR3 sequence (DNA): TGTGCCAGCAGCCCTATACAGGGGTCCTATGGCTACACCTTC. Protein sequence: CASSPIQGSYGYTF.

The chain links TRBV9 to TRBJ1-1; TRBD1 might be the D (6 bases). V lost 3 bases and J 5 bases, leaving 17 bases between the germline ends. Germline CDR1 reads SGDLS; CDR2 reads YYNGEE. This CDR3 spans 15 amino acids. This CDR3 is CASSGDSNRATEAFF. The CDR3 nucleotides read TGTGCCAGCAGCGGCGACAGTAACAGGGCAACTGAAGCTTTCTTT.

This clonotype appeared a few times. This sequence joins TRBV7-9 and TRBJ1-2; D possibly corresponds to TRBD1 (6 bases). The CDR3 consists of 16 residues. Trimming took 2 bases from V and 2 from J, leaving 15 bases between them. Germline loops: CDR1 SEHNR, CDR2 FQNEAQ (reference sequence). CDR3 in DNA: TGTGCCAGCAGCTTAAGGGCAGGGGCCTCAAACTATGGCTACACCTTC. Translation gives CASSLRAGASNYGYTF.

CDR3: CASSSGGLDTEAFF. As DNA, the CDR3 is TGCGCCAGCAGCTCAGGGGGCTTGGACACTGAAGCTTTCTTT. The chain uses TRBV5-1 and TRBJ1-1, with 8 bases aligning to TRBD1. The V and J ends lost 3 bases and 3 bases, in that order; junction bases with no gene match: 4. Germline CDR1 is SGHRS and CDR2 is YFSETQ. This CDR3 is 14 amino acids long.

The chain has TRBV7-2 and TRBJ2-3; D perhaps matches TRBD2 (6 bases). The CDR3 sequence is 12 residues long. CDR1 and CDR2 (germline): SGHTA, FQGNSA. V was cut by 11 bases and J by 6 bases, with 15 bases left in between. Here the CDR3 DNA reads TGTGCCCTTACGCGCGCGGGGGATACGCAGTATTTT. Its protein product is CALTRAGDTQYF.

The chain is built from TRBV6-1 and TRBJ1-1, with D possibly matching TRBD1 (5 bases). The CDR3 runs 16 residues. Germline V gives CDR1 MNHNS, CDR2 SASEGT. Trimming shortened V by 6 bases and J by 1 base, and 18 bases separated the two germline ends. In DNA form, the CDR3 reads TGTGCCAGCAGCCGACGCATGGGGCAGGAGAACACTGAAGCTTTCTTT. Protein product: CASSRRMGQENTEAFF.

The genes are TRBV6-1 and TRBJ1-6; no firm D call. V was trimmed by 3 bases and J by 7 bases, leaving 13 bases between them. CDR3 size: 15 residues. Germline CDR1 is MNHNS and CDR2 is SASEGT. CDR3 protein: CASSDVGRINSPLHF. CDR3 DNA: TGTGCCAGCAGTGATGTTGGGCGGATAAATTCACCCCTCCACTTT.

The chain uses TRBV5-1 and TRBJ1-2, with D perhaps matching TRBD1 (5 bases). The germline CDR1 and CDR2 sequences are SGHRS and YFSETQ. The CDR3 consists of 14 residues. V gave up 4 bases and J gave up 2 bases, with 12 bases separating them. The CDR3 reads CASSLGGTNYGYTF. CDR3 DNA: TGCGCCAGCAGCCTCGGGGGTACGAACTATGGCTACACCTTC.

CDR3 residues: CSARDSLGQGPHEQYF. The CDR3 bases are TGCAGTGCTAGAGATAGTCTGGGACAGGGGCCCCACGAGCAGTACTTC. This sequence joins TRBV20-1 and TRBJ2-7, with TRBD1 identical over 10 bases. V lost 0 bases and J lost 5; bases outside the gene matches: 10. CDR1 and CDR2 (germline): DFQATT, SNEGSKA (reference sequence). CDR3 length: 16 amino acids.

This clonotype was seen a handful of times. V is TRBV12-1 and J is TRBJ2-7; the DNA was not compared with TRBD2, the D call given in the table. TRBV12-1 is a pseudogene segment. The CDR3 extends over 13 amino acids. CDR3 residues: CASSRRPTYEQYF. In DNA form, the CDR3 reads TGTGCCAGCAGTCGGCGGCCCACCTACGAGCAGTACTTC.

This sequence joins TRBV7-2 and TRBJ1-5; 7 bases line up with TRBD1. The V and J ends lost 1 base and 7 bases, in that order; junction bases with no gene match: 7. The germline CDR1 and CDR2 sequences are SGHTA and FQGNSA. This CDR3 spans 15 amino acids. Written as DNA, the CDR3 is TGTGCCAGCAGCTTAGGCAGGGGGTTAAGCCAGCCCCAGCATTTT. Amino acid sequence: CASSLGRGLSQPQHF. The full variable domain, its missing parts supplied by reference TRBV7-2 and TRBJ1-5, is GAGVSQSPSNKVTEKGKDVELRCDPISGHTALYWYRQSLGQGLEFLIYFQGNSAPDKSGLPSDRFSAERTGGSVSTLTIQRTQQEDSAVYLCASSLGRGLSQPQHFGDGTRLSIL.

This rearrangement joins TRBV19 to TRBJ2-7, with 8 positions matching TRBD1. The length of the CDR3 is 14 residues. Unmatched junction bases numbered 2, after V lost 4 bases and J lost 0 bases. Germline V lookup: CDR1 LNHDA, CDR2 SQIVND (reference sequence). The CDR3 DNA follows: TGTGCCAGTAGTACCGGGACAGGCTCCTACGAGCAGTACTTC. This encodes CASSTGTGSYEQYF.

The J gene is TRBJ1-2, the V gene TRBV19; D ambiguous. The CDR3 has 13 amino acids. CDR1 is LNHDA, CDR2 SQIVND, per germline (reference sequence). V was cut by 5 bases and J by 7 bases, with 14 bases left in between. This CDR3 reads CASSANLSGGYTF. CDR3 nucleotide sequence: TGTGCCAGTAGTGCCAACCTCAGCGGTGGCTACACCTTC.